Below, 13 T cell receptor beta chains from the same sample are listed, as sequenced in a study of cytotoxic CD8 clonotypes in ibrutinib-treated CLL. Assay: immunoSEQ multiplex PCR; the TCRdb copy retains only in-frame clones and omits some. This sample has just over 200,000 clones, with roughly three quarters found just once. The sequencing here drew on PBMCs, taken after 12 months of ibrutinib treatment. The receptors were sampled from a human donor with chronic lymphocytic leukemia.

This clone showed up just a few times. The rearrangement uses TRBV2 and TRBJ1-2, with unresolved D. The CDR3 runs to 12 residues. The V and J ends lost 7 bases and 6 bases respectively, with 12 bases between them. Per germline, CDR1 SNHLY and CDR2 FYNNEI. CDR3 sequence reads: CASTVRVNGYTF. The CDR3 DNA is TGTGCCAGCACCGTAAGGGTGAATGGCTACACCTTC.

The genes are TRBV27 and TRBJ1-3; D is unresolved. Germline CDR1 reads MNHEY; CDR2 reads SMNVEV (reference sequence). The CDR3 loop spans 16 amino acids. V was cut by 0 bases and J by 2 bases, with 11 bases left in between. For the CDR3, the DNA is TGTGCCAGCAGTTTATCGGCACCCGGGGCTGGAAACACCATATATTTT. Residues: CASSLSAPGAGNTIYF.

The chain employs TRBV30 and TRBJ2-7, with 8 bases lining up with TRBD2. CDR1 and CDR2 (germline): GTSNPN, SVGIG (reference sequence). The CDR3 is 14 residues long. For the CDR3, the DNA is TGTGACCCGAAGCGGGAGCCTTCTGGCTACGAGCAGTACTTC. It encodes CDPKREPSGYEQYF.

J is TRBJ1-5 and V is TRBV19; D unresolved. This CDR3 has 15 residues. Germline CDR1 LNHDA, CDR2 SQIVND (reference sequence). Trimming removed 4 bases at V and 0 bases at J, with 10 bases between. CDR3 amino acids: CASSTAPYSNQPQHF. CDR3 DNA sequence: TGTGCCAGTAGTACAGCACCCTATAGCAATCAGCCCCAGCATTTT.

This sequence joins TRBV5-5 and TRBJ1-2; D might be TRBD1 (5 bases). CDR3 length: 16 amino acids. V was trimmed by 0 bases and J by 2 bases, leaving 14 bases between them. Germline V CDR1 and CDR2: SGHKS, YYEKEE (reference sequence). CDR3: CASSLVFQGGNYGYTF. In DNA form, the CDR3 reads TGTGCCAGCAGCTTGGTGTTTCAGGGAGGGAACTATGGCTACACCTTC. Using reference TRBV5-5 and TRBJ1-2 for the parts outside the CDR3, the full variable domain is DAGVTQSPTHLIKTRGQQVTLRCSPISGHKSVSWYQQVLGQGPQFIFQYYEKEERGRGNFPDRFSARQFPNYSSELNVNALLLGDSALYLCASSLVFQGGNYGYTFGSGTRLTVV.

V usage is TRBV28 and J usage is TRBJ1-2; weak D call: TRBD1 (6 bases). The germline V gene encodes CDR1 MDHEN and CDR2 SYDVKM. The CDR3 is 15 amino acids. V was shortened by 5 bases and J by 7 bases, with 20 bases between the two germline ends. The DNA for the CDR3 is TGTGCCAGCAGTCCCCCCGACAGGAGGGCCAGTGGCTACACCTTC. Protein: CASSPPDRRASGYTF.

V and J are TRBV7-8 and TRBJ2-1; 9 positions agree with TRBD2. CDR1 SGHVS and CDR2 FQNEAQ come from the germline V gene. The CDR3 sequence is 15 residues long. V dropped 4 bases and J dropped 4; count of bases not matched to a gene: 5. The DNA for the CDR3 is TGTGCCAGCAGCTCTAGCGGGATGCAATACAATGAGCAGTTCTTC. Translation: CASSSSGMQYNEQFF.

The chain couples TRBV30 to TRBJ2-3; D unresolved. CDR1 and CDR2 (germline): GTSNPN, SVGIG (reference sequence). This CDR3 has 12 residues. Trimming shortened V by 1 base and J by 4 bases, and 6 bases separated the two germline ends. In nucleotides, the CDR3 is TGTGCCTGGAGTGCTCAGGCAGATACGCAGTATTTT. Translation: CAWSAQADTQYF.

This clone was detected only a few times. The CDR3 region is CASSPTGAMNTEAFF. The CDR3 DNA reads TGTGCCAGCAGCCCTACGGGGGCGATGAACACTGAAGCTTTCTTT. The gene calls are TRBV7-2 and TRBJ1-1, with D possibly TRBD1 on 6 matching bases. CDR3 length: 15 amino acids. Deletions cut 5 bases from V and 0 bases from J, with 13 bases between. Germline assignment: CDR1 SGHTA and CDR2 FQGNSA.

V is TRBV4-1 and J is TRBJ2-3, with D possibly TRBD1 on 5 matching bases. The CDR3 length is 15 residues. Germline V lookup: CDR1 MGHRA, CDR2 YSYEKL. V lost 1 base to trimming and J lost 2 bases, with 10 bases between them. The CDR3 here is CASSQALTDTDTQYF. The CDR3 bases are TGCGCCAGCAGCCAAGCTCTGACAGACACAGATACGCAGTATTTT.

The chain links TRBV7-9 to TRBJ1-2; 7 nucleotides line up with TRBD1. The CDR3 runs 13 residues. V lost 7 bases to trimming and J lost 8 bases; unmatched junction nucleotides: 10. Germline CDR1 reads SEHNR; CDR2 reads FQNEAQ (reference sequence). The CDR3 loop is CASTLDRVHGYTF. DNA of the CDR3: TGTGCCAGCACTCTTGACAGGGTGCACGGCTACACCTTC.

V usage is TRBV27 and J usage is TRBJ1-2; D remains ambiguous. CDR3 length: 14 amino acids. Germline V gene lookup returns CDR1 MNHEY and CDR2 SMNVEV (reference sequence). V lost 3 bases and J lost 2, with 10 bases in between. The CDR3 protein is CASSFASANYGYTF. The CDR3 DNA reads TGTGCCAGCAGTTTCGCCAGCGCGAACTATGGCTACACCTTC.

The V and J genes are TRBV28 and TRBJ1-4; TRBD1 aligns across 8 bases. The CDR3 length is 13 residues. Trimming cost V 11 bases and J 3 bases; bases outside gene matches: 5. CDR1 is MDHEN, CDR2 SYDVKM, per germline. The CDR3 loop reads CAGQGQPNEKLFF. The CDR3 DNA follows: TGTGCCGGACAGGGACAGCCTAATGAAAAACTGTTTTTT.